The source of this TCR beta chain is a study of blood T cell repertoires in COVID-19 (dated by TCRdb to between 2020 and 2021). Concerning the study at large: Collaborator samples came from the United States, Italy and Spain and covered acute and convalescent phases of COVID-19. The prospective study material was composed of cDNA or gDNA derived from T cells, B-cell-depleted T cells, or PBMCs. Subjects who had been exposed to COVID-19, were actively infected with it, or had recovered from it provided the deeply sampled blood TCRbeta repertoires that made up the dataset. A freely available public database, intended as a resource for researchers studying the immune response to SARS-CoV-2, is where the repertoires were released. Samples came from the ongoing ImmuneRACE study (first 160 participants) plus 1,254 subjects from 6 global collaborators. A de-identified subject ID, COVID-19 status, age in years and sex were almost always included in the sample metadata. Where available, HLA class I and class II types were obtained from metadata supplied by the sample provider rather than from assay-based typing.

V sheds 4 bases and J sheds 1 base, leaving 13 bases between their ends. From the cysteine through the phenylalanine, the CDR3 covers 16 amino acids. The retained sequence is limited to the CDR3, 48 bases, with the frame set at the first base. CDR1 LGHDT and CDR2 YNNKEL are derived from the germline V gene (reference sequence). Concerning this clone itself: Its specific antigen is unknown. No base quality values were provided; no much bigger clone lies one nucleotide off.

TCRbeta CDR3 regions were amplified from genomic DNA by means of the immunoSEQ Assay, a bias-controlled multiplex PCR. On the study's bioinformatics: The number of nucleated cells in each sample was estimated by amplification of reference gene primers within the assay. To quantify the absolute abundance of each unique TCRbeta CDR3 rearrangement, sequence reads were collapsed and filtered. For each sample, productive Simpson clonality was calculated as the square root of Simpson's diversity index across productive rearrangements. Imported from immuneACCESS, the table was reduced by TCRdb to in-frame sequences with V and J called. These copies leave out some clones; in studies compared against another copy, an unresolved V gene accounts for under half, and the cause of the remainder is not known. V and J calls and clone size are as listed in that table; D and trimming were resolved from the DNA. The sample table lists some 140,000 clones, roughly 88% of them with a count of one. Of the sample, more than 2% falls within the top ten clones.

Here is what the overall study found, with its caveats: How much clinical and demographic metadata was included differed by source and by participant, and the metadata was provided uncurated.

The collaborating institutions used their own protocols to collect whole blood in K2EDTA tubes. For TCRbeta analysis, collaborators shipped samples in one of three forms: frozen whole blood, isolated PBMCs, or DNA extracted from either of those sample types. The chain employs TRBV3-1 (or the pseudogene TRBV3-2) and TRBJ2-2; the D gene remains uncertain. The sample taken for sequencing was peripheral blood. This clonotype was sampled from a man between 65 and 85 years old with active COVID-19. The sequenced DNA: TGTGCCAGCAGCCTTAGCCTTCTCTTGAACACCGGGGAGCTGTTTTTT. Translated, this gives CASSLSLLLNTGELFF.